The sequence of this T cell receptor (beta chain) was determined in a study of blood T cell repertoires in COVID-19. Method: immunoSEQ multiplex PCR; TCRdb's copy keeps in-frame clones and lacks some. Of about 320,000 clones detected, 90% appear once; the ten largest clones hold roughly 2.5%. The sequenced material came from PBMCs or T cells enriched from blood (not recorded which). This receptor was obtained from a man between 60 and 75 years old who had recovered from COVID-19.

CDR3 sequence (DNA): TGTGCTAGTGGTTTGGACCCGCAGGGGTTTCTTGAAAAACTGTTTTTT. Amino acid sequence: CASGLDPQGFLEKLFF. The genes are TRBV12-5 and TRBJ1-4, with a weak D call TRBD1 (6 bases). CDR1 LGHNT and CDR2 FRNRAP come from the germline V gene. V lost 1 base and J 7 bases, leaving 16 bases between the germline ends. This CDR3 has 16 amino acids. Full variable domain (remainder filled in from reference TRBV12-5 and TRBJ1-4): DARVTQTPRHKVTEMGQEVTMRCQPILGHNTVFWYRQTMMQGLELLAYFRNRAPLDDSGMPKDRFSAEMPDATLATLKIQPSEPRDSAVYFCASGLDPQGFLEKLFFGSGTQLSVL.